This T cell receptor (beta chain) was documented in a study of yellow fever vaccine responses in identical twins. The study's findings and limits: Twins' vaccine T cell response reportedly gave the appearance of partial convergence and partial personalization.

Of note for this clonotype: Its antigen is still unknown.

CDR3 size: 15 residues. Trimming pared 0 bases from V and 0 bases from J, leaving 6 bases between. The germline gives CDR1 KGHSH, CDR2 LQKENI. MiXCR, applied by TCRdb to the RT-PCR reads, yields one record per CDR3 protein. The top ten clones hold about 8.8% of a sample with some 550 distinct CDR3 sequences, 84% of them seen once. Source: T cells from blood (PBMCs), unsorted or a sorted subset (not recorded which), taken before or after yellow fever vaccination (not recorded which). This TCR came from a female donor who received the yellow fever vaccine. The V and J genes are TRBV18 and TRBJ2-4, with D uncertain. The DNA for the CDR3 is TGTGCCAGCTCACCACCGCAACTAGCCAAAAACATTCAGTACTTC. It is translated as CASSPPQLAKNIQYF.